The 5 T cell receptor beta chains below were found in one sample sequenced in a study of patients and donors after allogeneic stem cell transplantation. TCRdb analysed the RT-PCR reads with MiXCR anew, one entry per CDR3 protein. The sample has about 40,000 distinct CDR3 sequences, about 30% seen once; the top ten hold 72%. The sequenced material came from blood, either unsorted or a sorted T cell fraction (not recorded which). All receptors derive from a human donor who was either an allogeneic HSCT recipient or a stem cell or donor lymphocyte infusion donor (not recorded which). It is not recorded whose cells these are; they may come from a transplant donor.

The J gene is TRBJ1-2, the V gene TRBV29-1; D uncertain. Trimming stripped 4 bases from V and 4 bases from J, with 13 bases between. The CDR3 extends over 13 amino acids. CDR1 SQVTM and CDR2 ANQGSEA come from the germline V gene. The chain's CDR3 is CSVVEGRGYGYTF. DNA for the CDR3: TGCAGCGTTGTTGAGGGCCGAGGCTATGGCTACACCTTC.

V and J are TRBV4-3 and TRBJ1-4; TRBD1 aligns across 9 bases. The CDR3 is 15 amino acids. Unmatched junction bases numbered 8, after V lost 4 bases and J lost 8 bases. Looked up from germline, CDR1 is LGHNA and CDR2 is YSLEER. The DNA for the CDR3 is TGCGCCAGCAGCCGACCGGGACAGGGAGGAGAAAAACTGTTTTTT. Translated: CASSRPGQGGEKLFF.

The chain recombines TRBV4-3 with TRBJ1-3, with D hard to call. Germline V gives CDR1 LGHNA, CDR2 YSLEER. V was cut by 2 bases and J by 4 bases, with 15 bases left in between. The CDR3 has 16 residues. CDR3 coding DNA: TGCGCCAGCAGCCAACTTAATAAGGGCTTCGGAAACACCATATATTTT. It yields the protein CASSQLNKGFGNTIYF.

The table lists this clonotype with a few counts. This rearrangement joins TRBV9 to TRBJ2-7; tentatively, D is TRBD1 (5 bases). The V gene's germline CDR1 is SGDLS and CDR2 YYNGEE. The CDR3 length is 17 residues. V lost 4 bases and J lost 4, with 24 bases in between. The CDR3 bases are TGTGCCAGCAGCCCCGTCCCCGTGACAGTAGTGAGATACGAGCAGTACTTC. Protein sequence: CASSPVPVTVVRYEQYF. The entire variable domain, with the rest obtained from reference TRBV9 and TRBJ2-7, is as follows: DSGVTQTPKHLITATGQRVTLRCSPRSGDLSVYWYQQSLDQGLQFLIQYYNGEERAKGNILERFSAQQFPDLHSELNLSSLELGDSALYFCASSPVPVTVVRYEQYFGPGTRLTVT.

This sequence joins TRBV12-3 or TRBV12-4 and TRBJ1-5; a possible D gene is TRBD1 (6 bases). V was clipped by 7 bases and J by 2 bases, with 6 bases between them. The CDR3 is 12 residues long. CDR3 in amino acids: CASKGGNQPQHF. The CDR3 nucleotides are TGTGCCAGCAAGGGGGGCAATCAGCCCCAGCATTTT.